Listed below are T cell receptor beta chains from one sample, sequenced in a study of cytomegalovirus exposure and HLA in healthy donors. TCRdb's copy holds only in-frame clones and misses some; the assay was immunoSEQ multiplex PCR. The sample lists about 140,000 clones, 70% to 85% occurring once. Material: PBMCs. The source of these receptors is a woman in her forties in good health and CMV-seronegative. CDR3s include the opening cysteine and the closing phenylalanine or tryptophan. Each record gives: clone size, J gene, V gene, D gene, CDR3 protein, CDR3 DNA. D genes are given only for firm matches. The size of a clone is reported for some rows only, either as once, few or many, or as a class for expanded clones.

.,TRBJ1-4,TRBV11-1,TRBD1,CASSKHSGGGGEKLFF,TGTGCCAGCAGCAAACACTCAGGGGGCGGAGGAGAAAAACTGTTTTTT
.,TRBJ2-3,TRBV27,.,CASSSQRVEGTDTQYF,TGTGCCAGCAGTTCCCAGCGGGTCGAGGGCACAGATACGCAGTATTTT
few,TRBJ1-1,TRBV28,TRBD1,CASSLGQGILNTEAFF,TGTGCCAGCAGTTTAGGACAGGGAATACTGAACACTGAAGCTTTCTTT
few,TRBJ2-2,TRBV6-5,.,CASSYFDSGELFF,TGTGCCAGCAGTTATTTCGACAGCGGGGAGCTGTTTTTT
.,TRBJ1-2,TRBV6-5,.,CASREGQSYGYTF,TGTGCCAGCAGGGAAGGACAGTCCTATGGCTACACCTTC
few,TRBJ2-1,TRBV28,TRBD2,CASSLTSAFHNEQFF,TGTGCCAGCAGTTTAACTAGCGCGTTTCACAATGAGCAGTTCTTC
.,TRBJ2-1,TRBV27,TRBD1,CASSLNRGVYNEQFF,TGTGCCAGCAGTTTAAACAGGGGGGTCTACAATGAGCAGTTCTTC
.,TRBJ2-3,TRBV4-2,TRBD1,CASSQADLSTGSAQYF,TGTGCCAGCAGCCAGGCTGACCTCTCGACAGGGAGTGCGCAGTATTTT
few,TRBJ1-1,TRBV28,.,CASSFGREAFF,TGTGCCAGCAGTTTTGGGAGGGAAGCTTTCTTT
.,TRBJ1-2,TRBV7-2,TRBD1,CASSPRTGYGYTF,TGTGCCAGCAGCCCCCGGACAGGGTACGGCTACACCTTC
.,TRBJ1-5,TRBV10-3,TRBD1,CAIKEGQGAGNQPQHF,TGTGCCATCAAAGAGGGACAGGGGGCTGGCAATCAGCCCCAGCATTTT
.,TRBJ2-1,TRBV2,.,CASSERGTSSYNEQFF,TGTGCCAGCAGTGAACGGGGTACGAGCTCCTACAATGAGCAGTTCTTC
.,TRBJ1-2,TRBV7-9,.,CATGWYYGYTF,TGTGCCACGGGGTGGTACTATGGCTACACCTTC
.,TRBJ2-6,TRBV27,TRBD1,CASSPGTGRPGANVLTF,TGTGCCAGCAGTCCCGGGACAGGGAGGCCTGGGGCCAACGTCCTGACTTTC
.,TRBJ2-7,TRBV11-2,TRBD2,CASSPRRRSSGRFYEQYF,TGTGCCAGCAGCCCTAGACGTAGGTCTAGCGGGAGGTTCTACGAGCAGTACTTC
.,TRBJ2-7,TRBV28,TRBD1,CASSFSIGTGEQYF,TGTGCCAGCAGTTTCTCTATCGGGACAGGGGAGCAGTACTTC
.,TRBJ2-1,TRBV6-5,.,CASSPTGDEQFF,TGTGCCAGCAGTCCGACCGGGGATGAGCAGTTCTTC
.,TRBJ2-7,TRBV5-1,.,CASSSHRTPPGVTYF,TGCGCCAGCAGTTCCCATAGGACACCACCAGGGGTTACGTACTTC
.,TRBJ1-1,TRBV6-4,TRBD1,CASSRQGSGTEAFF,TGTGCCAGCAGCCGACAGGGGTCGGGCACTGAAGCTTTCTTT